Below, 12 T cell receptor beta chains from the same sample are listed, as sequenced in a study of blood T cell repertoires in COVID-19. Method: immunoSEQ multiplex PCR; TCRdb's copy keeps in-frame clones and lacks some. The sample holds over 400,000 clones, roughly nine tenths seen once. The sequencing sample was made of peripheral blood. Receptors originate from a woman in her forties or fifties with COVID-19, enrolled during active disease.

The rearrangement links TRBV4-1 to TRBJ2-5; 7 nucleotides agree with TRBD1. CDR1 is MGHRA and CDR2 is YSYEKL in the germline V gene. This CDR3 contains 15 residues. V trimming: 5 bases; J trimming: 7 bases; junction bases outside the gene matches: 13. The CDR3 DNA follows: TGCGCCAGCAGCGTCCGGGACAGTGAAAGAGGGACCCAGTACTTC. It codes for CASSVRDSERGTQYF.

This sequence joins TRBV9 and TRBJ2-4, with D possibly TRBD1 on 7 matching bases. The ends were cut back, 0 bases at V and 3 bases at J, with 10 bases in the middle. The germline CDR1 and CDR2 sequences are SGDLS and YYNGEE. There are 15 residues in the CDR3. This CDR3 is CASSVGGTDKNIQYF. The CDR3 coding sequence is TGTGCCAGCAGCGTAGGCGGGACAGACAAAAACATTCAGTACTTC.

This chain connects TRBV3-1 (or the pseudogene TRBV3-2) to TRBJ1-5; 7 bases align to TRBD1. V shed 3 bases and J 11 bases; nucleotides not matched to a gene: 7. The length of the CDR3 is 13 residues. Germline V lookup: CDR1 LGHDT, CDR2 YNNKEL (reference sequence). Here the CDR3 DNA reads TGTGCCAGCAGCCAGGGAGACAGGGAGGCCCAGCATTTT. This encodes CASSQGDREAQHF.

This chain joins TRBV10-3 and TRBJ1-5; 7 nucleotides align to TRBD1. The CDR3 sequence is 17 residues long. The ends lost 0 bases at V and 1 base at J; junction bases unmatched: 6. Germline V lookup: CDR1 ENHRY, CDR2 SYGVKD. The CDR3 DNA reads as TGTGCCATCAGTGAGTCTCTGACAGGGCTAAGCAATCAGCCCCAGCATTTT. It encodes CAISESLTGLSNQPQHF.

CDR3 loop: CASSLTGQSYGYTF. The DNA for the CDR3 is TGTGCCAGCAGCTTAACGGGACAAAGCTATGGCTACACCTTC. This rearrangement joins TRBV7-3 to TRBJ1-2; D perhaps matches TRBD1 (6 bases). Germline V gene lookup returns CDR1 SGHTA and CDR2 FQGTGA. The CDR3 is 14 residues long. Between the trimmed V and J ends, which lost 0 bases and 4 bases, there was a span of 9 bases.

This chain links TRBV27 with TRBJ1-3, with 7 positions matching TRBD1. This CDR3 has 14 residues. CDR1 MNHEY and CDR2 SMNVEV come from the germline V gene (reference sequence). With V trimmed by 5 bases and J by 8 bases, 9 bases remained unmatched. The CDR3 spells CASSLTGSLDTIYF. Here the CDR3 DNA reads TGTGCCAGCAGTCTGACAGGGAGTCTGGACACCATATATTTT.

This clone showed up just a few times. This chain joins TRBV6-5 and TRBJ2-2; perhaps TRBD1 as D (6 bases). V lost 5 bases and J lost 1, with 8 bases in between. CDR1 and CDR2 from the germline V gene are MNHEY and SVGAGI. This CDR3 is built from 14 residues. The CDR3 DNA follows: TGTGCCAGCAGTAACAGGGAGAACACCGGGGAGCTGTTTTTT. Encoded protein: CASSNRENTGELFF.

V and J are TRBV4-1 and TRBJ1-3; the D gene is possibly TRBD1 (5 bases). With 4 bases removed from V and 5 bases from J, the gap between germline ends came to 15 bases. CDR3 length: 15 amino acids. Germline values: CDR1 MGHRA, CDR2 YSYEKL. For the CDR3, the DNA is TGCGCCAGCAGCCCTACAGGTTCTTCTCGAAACACCATATATTTT. Its translation is CASSPTGSSRNTIYF.

V gene TRBV3-1 (or the pseudogene TRBV3-2) combines with J gene TRBJ1-5, with 11 positions matching TRBD1. The CDR3 sequence is 15 residues long. V shed 6 bases and J 6 bases; nucleotides not matched to a gene: 7. Germline values: CDR1 LGHDT, CDR2 YNNKEL (reference sequence). The CDR3 loop reads CASSTTGTGGQPQHF. The DNA for the CDR3 is TGTGCCAGCAGTACCACCGGGACAGGGGGTCAGCCCCAGCATTTT.

The J gene is TRBJ1-2, the V gene TRBV12-3 or TRBV12-4; D might be TRBD1 (5 bases). V was clipped by 0 bases and J by 7 bases, with 9 bases between them. CDR3 length equals 13 residues. CDR3 coding DNA: TGTGCCAGCAGTTTAGCCAGGGTCAGTGGCTACACCTTC. It is translated as CASSLARVSGYTF.

The chain is built from TRBV5-6 and TRBJ2-7; 12 bases are shared with TRBD1. Unmatched junction bases numbered 10, after V lost 4 bases and J lost 5 bases. CDR1 is SGHDT and CDR2 is YYEEEE in the germline V gene. CDR3 length: 16 amino acids. The DNA for the CDR3 is TGTGCCAGCAGCCTGGGGACAGGGGGCGCGGATCACGAGCAGTACTTC. It codes for CASSLGTGGADHEQYF.

The chain is built from TRBV3-1 (or the pseudogene TRBV3-2) and TRBJ1-2, with 8 bases aligning to TRBD1. V dropped 5 bases and J dropped 10; count of bases not matched to a gene: 12. The germline gives CDR1 LGHDT, CDR2 YNNKEL (reference sequence). There are 14 residues in the CDR3. The CDR3 region has the DNA TGTGCCAGCAGCTATATTTCAGGGGACAGGCCCTACACCTTC. Translating it yields CASSYISGDRPYTF.